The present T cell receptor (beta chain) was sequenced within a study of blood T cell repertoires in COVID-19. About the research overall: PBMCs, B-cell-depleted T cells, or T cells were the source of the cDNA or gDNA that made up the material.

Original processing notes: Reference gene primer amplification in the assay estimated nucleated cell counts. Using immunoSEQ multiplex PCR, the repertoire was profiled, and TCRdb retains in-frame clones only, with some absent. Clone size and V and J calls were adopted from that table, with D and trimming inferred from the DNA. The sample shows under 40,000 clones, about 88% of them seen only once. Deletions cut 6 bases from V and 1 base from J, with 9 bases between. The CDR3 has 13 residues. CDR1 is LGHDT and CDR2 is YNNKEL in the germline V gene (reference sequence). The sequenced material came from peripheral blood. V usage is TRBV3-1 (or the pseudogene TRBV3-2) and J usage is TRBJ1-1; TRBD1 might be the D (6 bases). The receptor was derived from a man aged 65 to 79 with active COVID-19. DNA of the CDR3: TGTGCCAGCAGTCGGACAGAGAACACTGAAGCTTTCTTT. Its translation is CASSRTENTEAFF.